The 4 T cell receptor beta chains below all came from one sample that was sequenced in a study of response to subunit inactivated influenza vaccine. TCRdb recomputed calls from the RT-PCR reads with MiXCR, one row per CDR3 protein. The sample contains roughly 780,000 distinct CDR3 sequences, approximately 18% of which appear only once. The input for sequencing was PBMCs from blood, taken less than 6 days after vaccination. The receptors come from a middle-aged man who received an inactivated influenza vaccine.

This clonotype was found a few times. The CDR3 nucleotides read TGCAGTGCTACAGCCTCGGACAGGGGTCCCGGGGAGCTGTTTTTT. Its protein product is CSATASDRGPGELFF. The chain joins TRBV20-1 to TRBJ2-2, with 9 nucleotides matching TRBD1. CDR1 and CDR2 from the germline V gene are DFQATT and SNEGSKA (reference sequence). CDR3 size: 15 residues. The trim removed 4 bases at V and 6 bases at J, leaving 9 bases unmatched.

The chain carries TRBV28 and TRBJ2-7; 9 nucleotides agree with TRBD1. CDR1 and CDR2 from the germline V gene are MDHEN and SYDVKM. CDR3 length: 16 amino acids. With V trimmed by 5 bases and J by 1 base, 9 bases remained unmatched. CDR3 region: CASSPYTGTGSYEQYF. The CDR3 DNA reads TGTGCCAGCAGTCCATACACCGGGACAGGGTCCTACGAGCAGTACTTC.

This clonotype was seen a few times. The chain has TRBV4-2 and TRBJ2-3, with D possibly being TRBD1 or TRBD2 (5 bases each). Per the germline V gene, CDR1 is LGHNA and CDR2 is YNFKEQ. Trimming took off 1 base at V and 0 bases at J, with 14 bases between the two ends. The CDR3 covers 17 residues. In DNA, the CDR3 is TGTGCCAGCAGCCAAGGGAGACGGGGCGCTAGCACAGATACGCAGTATTTT. Residues: CASSQGRRGASTDTQYF.

There are a few counts of this clonotype. The chain joins TRBV12-3 or TRBV12-4 to TRBJ2-1; no clear D gene. Trimming left V 6 bases short and J 9 bases short, with 9 bases between. CDR3 length: 11 residues. CDR3 sequence: CASRGLSEQFF. In DNA, the CDR3 is TGTGCCAGCAGAGGTCTCAGTGAGCAGTTCTTC.